What follows is one TCR beta chain and its context. Its antigen is unidentified. This entry belongs to a study of shared clonotypes between healthy human individuals. Study findings and constraints: The researchers took only blood, and tissue repertoires probably look different.

Splitting the CD4+ cells yielded a CD45RA+ naive subset and a CD45RA-negative memory subset. The V gene lost 3 bases and the J gene lost 0 bases, with 11 bases spanning the gap. This CDR3 is built from 16 residues. Germline V CDR1 and CDR2: MRHNA, SNTAGT. Data came from immunoSEQ multiplex PCR; TCRdb stores just in-frame clones and leaves some out. Found here are some 1 million clones, about 75% of them singletons; the top ten hold approximately 1.3%. The TCR comes from a man younger than 35 in good health. Source material: memory CD4+ T cells sorted from blood. The subset here: CD45RA-negative fraction. The V gene is TRBV6-4, the J gene TRBJ2-2; D may be TRBD2 (6 bases). CDR3 nucleotides: TGTGCCAGCAGTGAAGGAGGGAGGACGAACACCGGGGAGCTGTTTTTT. Its translation is CASSEGGRTNTGELFF.